This TCR beta chain appears in the sequencing data of a study of memory CD8 T cells in hepatitis C reinfection. At the level of the study: Peak reinfection sampling occurred 3 to 8 weeks after detected reinfection. Study results and caveats: Five donors were too few for definitive public clonotype conclusions.

Generated by immunoSEQ multiplex PCR, the TCRdb table keeps only in-frame clones and is missing some. The sample carries roughly 43,000 clones, more than 75% recorded once. Time point given: peak reinfection, 3 to 8 weeks after reinfection detection. No in vitro expansion preceded TCR sequencing of the sorted cells. At all three reinfection time points, viable CD3+ CD8+ CD45RO- cells from two donors served as controls. Germline-derived CDR1 and CDR2 are SEHNR and FQNEAQ (reference sequence). The CDR3 spans 18 residues. V lost 5 bases to trimming and J lost 9 bases; unmatched junction nucleotides: 16. A remark on this clone: The antigen remains undetermined.

The J gene is TRBJ2-1, the V gene TRBV7-9, with 13 bases lining up with TRBD2. The TCR comes from a man between 18 and 35 years old with hepatitis C virus infection. Specimen: naive CD8+ T cells sorted from blood. The CDR3 DNA follows: TGTGCCAGCAGCCCGACTAGGCTACTAGCGGGAGGGCTGGGTGAGCAGTTCTTC. Amino acid sequence: CASSPTRLLAGGLGEQFF.